This T cell receptor (beta chain) was retrieved from a study of molecular identifiers for immune sequencing clone quantification. On the study more broadly: Across replicate runs, RNA obtained from around 20,000 or 100,000 naive CD8 cells was divided into five, with four undergoing sequencing.

Study-wide results and limits: Even with 800,000 to 1,000,000 naive cells present, spiked Jurkat TCR RNA from one cell was reportedly detectable.

The CDR3 is made up of 16 amino acids. V lost 6 bases to trimming and J lost 2 bases, with 17 bases between them. A CD8+CD4-CCR7+CD45RA+ phenotype served as the sorting definition for naive CD8 T cells. TCRdb reanalysed the PCR reads using MiXCR and keeps one entry per CDR3 protein. The table shows under 600,000 distinct CDR3 sequences, with about 25% occurring only once. This clonotype was observed a handful of times. Its specificity is unknown. Sequencing input: naive CD8+ T cells from blood, with Jurkat cell RNA spiked in. Subset meaning: FACS-sorted CD8+CD4-CCR7+CD45RA+ naive T cells. The chain employs TRBV12-3 or TRBV12-4 and TRBJ1-3, with a tentative D call TRBD1 (5 bases). The clonotype originates from a human donor in good health. Some libraries in this study had Jurkat cell RNA spiked in. CDR3 protein: CASRADSVTAGNTIYF. For the CDR3, the DNA is TGTGCCAGCAGGGCTGACAGTGTCACGGCTGGAAACACCATATATTTT.